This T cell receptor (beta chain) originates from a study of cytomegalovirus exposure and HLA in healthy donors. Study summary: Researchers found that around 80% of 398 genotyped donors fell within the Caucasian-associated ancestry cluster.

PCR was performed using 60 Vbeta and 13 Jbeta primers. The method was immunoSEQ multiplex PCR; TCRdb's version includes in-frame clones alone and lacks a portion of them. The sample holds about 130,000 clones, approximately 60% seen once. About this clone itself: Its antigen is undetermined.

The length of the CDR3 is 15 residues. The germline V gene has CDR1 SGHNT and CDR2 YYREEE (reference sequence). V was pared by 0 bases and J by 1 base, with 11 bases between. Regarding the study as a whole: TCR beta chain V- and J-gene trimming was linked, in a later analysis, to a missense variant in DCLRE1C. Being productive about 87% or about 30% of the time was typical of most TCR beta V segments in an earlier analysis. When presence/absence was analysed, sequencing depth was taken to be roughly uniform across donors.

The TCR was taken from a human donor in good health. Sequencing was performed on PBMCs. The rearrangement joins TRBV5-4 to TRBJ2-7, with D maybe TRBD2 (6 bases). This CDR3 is CASSLEAGRSYEQYF. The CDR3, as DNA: TGTGCCAGCAGCTTGGAGGCAGGGAGGTCCTACGAGCAGTACTTC.